This is a list of T cell receptor beta chains from one sample in a study of shared clonotypes between healthy human individuals. Profiling relied on immunoSEQ multiplex PCR, and the TCRdb table lists in-frame clones only, not all of them. Among around 450,000 clones listed, 75% to 85% were seen once. The sequencing input was PBMCs. Receptors were obtained from a woman aged 40 to 55 in good health. Some clones in this sample may be carry-over from other donors' samples. The CDR3 runs from the conserved cysteine through the conserved F or W. A D gene is named only where the DNA matches it firmly. The listing skips clone size in some rows; elsewhere it reads once, few, many or a size class.

v_gene: TRBV6-5; abundance: NA; d_gene: NA; j_gene: TRBJ2-7; CDR3aa: CASSWGDYEQYF; CDR3nt: TGTGCCAGCAGTTGGGGCGACTACGAGCAGTACTTC
v_gene: TRBV6-4; abundance: NA; d_gene: TRBD2; j_gene: TRBJ2-3; CDR3aa: CASSVGLATVTDTQYF; CDR3nt: TGTGCCAGCAGTGTTGGACTAGCAACCGTGACAGATACGCAGTATTTT
v_gene: TRBV6-5; abundance: NA; d_gene: TRBD2; j_gene: TRBJ2-7; CDR3aa: CASRPPGEGYEQYF; CDR3nt: TGTGCCAGCAGGCCCCCGGGGGAGGGCTACGAGCAGTACTTC
v_gene: TRBV9; abundance: NA; d_gene: TRBD2; j_gene: TRBJ2-3; CDR3aa: CASSVISGSTDTQYF; CDR3nt: TGTGCCAGCAGCGTAATTAGCGGGAGCACAGATACGCAGTATTTT
v_gene: TRBV28; abundance: NA; d_gene: TRBD2; j_gene: TRBJ2-1; CDR3aa: CASSFLSRRLAGGPNEQFF; CDR3nt: TGTGCCAGCAGTTTCCTATCGCGTAGACTAGCGGGGGGCCCCAATGAGCAGTTCTTC
v_gene: TRBV7-8; abundance: NA; d_gene: NA; j_gene: TRBJ2-7; CDR3aa: CASSLGGTEAYEQYF; CDR3nt: TGTGCCAGCAGCTTAGGCGGGACAGAGGCCTACGAGCAGTACTTC
v_gene: TRBV28; abundance: NA; d_gene: TRBD1; j_gene: TRBJ2-3; CDR3aa: CASAGTGGPDTQYF; CDR3nt: TGTGCCAGCGCTGGGACAGGGGGACCAGATACGCAGTATTTT
v_gene: TRBV7-2; abundance: NA; d_gene: NA; j_gene: TRBJ2-6; CDR3aa: CASSPISSGANVLTF; CDR3nt: TGTGCCAGCAGCCCTATAAGCTCTGGGGCCAACGTCCTGACTTTC
v_gene: TRBV7-9; abundance: NA; d_gene: TRBD2; j_gene: TRBJ2-2; CDR3aa: CASSRLTIGLAGTGELFF; CDR3nt: TGTGCCAGCAGCCGCCTAACAATTGGACTAGCGGGGACCGGGGAGCTGTTTTTT
v_gene: TRBV6-1; abundance: NA; d_gene: TRBD1; j_gene: TRBJ2-7; CDR3aa: CASTTGTGADEQYF; CDR3nt: TGTGCCAGCACAACCGGGACAGGGGCTGACGAGCAGTACTTC
v_gene: TRBV6-5; abundance: NA; d_gene: TRBD2; j_gene: TRBJ2-7; CDR3aa: CASSLGLATNYEQYF; CDR3nt: TGTGCCAGCAGCCTCGGACTAGCTACAAACTACGAGCAGTACTTC
v_gene: TRBV11-2; abundance: NA; d_gene: TRBD1; j_gene: TRBJ1-5; CDR3aa: CASSLDPDRDQPQHF; CDR3nt: TGTGCCAGCAGCTTAGACCCGGACAGGGACCAGCCCCAGCATTTT
v_gene: TRBV5-1; abundance: once; d_gene: TRBD1; j_gene: TRBJ1-1; CDR3aa: CASSSQTGDTEAFF; CDR3nt: TGCGCCAGCAGCTCACAAACAGGGGACACTGAAGCTTTCTTT
v_gene: TRBV7-9; abundance: NA; d_gene: TRBD1; j_gene: TRBJ2-2; CDR3aa: CASSLSREWGQGRTGELFF; CDR3nt: TGTGCCAGCAGCTTGAGTAGAGAGTGGGGACAGGGTCGGACCGGGGAGCTGTTTTTT
v_gene: TRBV19; abundance: NA; d_gene: TRBD1; j_gene: TRBJ1-5; CDR3aa: CASSIEGTEYQPQHF; CDR3nt: TGTGCCAGTAGTATAGAGGGGACAGAGTATCAGCCCCAGCATTTT
v_gene: TRBV30; abundance: NA; d_gene: TRBD2; j_gene: TRBJ2-2; CDR3aa: CAWRPGLVNGELFF; CDR3nt: TGTGCCTGGAGGCCGGGACTAGTCAACGGGGAGCTGTTTTTT
v_gene: TRBV19; abundance: once; d_gene: NA; j_gene: TRBJ1-2; CDR3aa: CASSIGGPYGYTF; CDR3nt: TGTGCCAGTAGTATCGGGGGGCCCTATGGCTACACCTTC
v_gene: TRBV18; abundance: NA; d_gene: TRBD2; j_gene: TRBJ2-7; CDR3aa: CASSPSGGGPYEQYF; CDR3nt: TGTGCCAGCTCACCATCTGGGGGGGGACCCTACGAGCAGTACTTC
v_gene: TRBV28; abundance: NA; d_gene: NA; j_gene: TRBJ2-7; CDR3aa: CATYTRQVVRQYF; CDR3nt: TGTGCCACCTATACCCGACAGGTAGTACGGCAGTACTTC
v_gene: TRBV5-4; abundance: NA; d_gene: TRBD1; j_gene: TRBJ2-7; CDR3aa: CAYTIQGASYEQYF; CDR3nt: TGTGCCTACACTATACAGGGGGCTAGCTACGAGCAGTACTTC
v_gene: TRBV11-2; abundance: NA; d_gene: NA; j_gene: TRBJ2-1; CDR3aa: CATGVGTQAYNEQFF; CDR3nt: TGTGCCACAGGGGTGGGGACACAAGCTTACAATGAGCAGTTCTTC
v_gene: TRBV30; abundance: NA; d_gene: NA; j_gene: TRBJ1-5; CDR3aa: CAWSVPTAQYQPQHF; CDR3nt: TGTGCCTGGAGTGTCCCGACAGCTCAATATCAGCCCCAGCATTTT
v_gene: TRBV5-1; abundance: NA; d_gene: TRBD2; j_gene: TRBJ2-5; CDR3aa: CASSLEASGQTQYF; CDR3nt: TGCGCCAGCAGCTTGGAGGCTAGCGGGCAGACCCAGTACTTC
v_gene: TRBV2; abundance: NA; d_gene: NA; j_gene: TRBJ2-5; CDR3aa: CASSEGETQYF; CDR3nt: TGTGCCAGCAGTGAAGGAGAGACCCAGTACTTC